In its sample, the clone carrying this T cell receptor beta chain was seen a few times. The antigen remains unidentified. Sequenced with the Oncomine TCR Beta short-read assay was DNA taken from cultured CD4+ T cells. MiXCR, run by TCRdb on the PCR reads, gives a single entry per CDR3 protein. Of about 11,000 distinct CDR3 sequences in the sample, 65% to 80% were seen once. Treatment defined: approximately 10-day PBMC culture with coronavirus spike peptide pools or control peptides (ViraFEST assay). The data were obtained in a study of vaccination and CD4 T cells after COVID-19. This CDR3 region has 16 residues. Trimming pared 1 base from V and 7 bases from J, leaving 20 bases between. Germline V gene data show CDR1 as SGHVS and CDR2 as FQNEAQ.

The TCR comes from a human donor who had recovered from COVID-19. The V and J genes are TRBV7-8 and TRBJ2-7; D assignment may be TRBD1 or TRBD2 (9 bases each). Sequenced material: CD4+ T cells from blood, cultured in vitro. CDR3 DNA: TGTGCCAGCAGCTTAGTCAGGGCTAGCGGGACAGGGGAGCAGTACTTC. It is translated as CASSLVRASGTGEQYF.